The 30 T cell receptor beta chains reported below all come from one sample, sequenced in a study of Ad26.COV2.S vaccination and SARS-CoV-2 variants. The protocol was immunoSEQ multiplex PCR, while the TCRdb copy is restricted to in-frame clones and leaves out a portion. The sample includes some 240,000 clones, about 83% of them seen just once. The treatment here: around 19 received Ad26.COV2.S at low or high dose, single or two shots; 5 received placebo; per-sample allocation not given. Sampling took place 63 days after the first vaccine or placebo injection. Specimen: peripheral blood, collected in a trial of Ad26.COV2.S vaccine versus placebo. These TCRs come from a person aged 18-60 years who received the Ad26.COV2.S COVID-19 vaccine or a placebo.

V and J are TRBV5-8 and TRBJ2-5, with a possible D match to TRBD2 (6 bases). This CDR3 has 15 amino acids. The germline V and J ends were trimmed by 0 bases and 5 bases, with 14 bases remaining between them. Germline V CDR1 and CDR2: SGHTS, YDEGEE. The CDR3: CASSLGRAGMETQYF. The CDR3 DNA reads TGTGCCAGCAGCTTGGGGCGGGCGGGGATGGAGACCCAGTACTTC.

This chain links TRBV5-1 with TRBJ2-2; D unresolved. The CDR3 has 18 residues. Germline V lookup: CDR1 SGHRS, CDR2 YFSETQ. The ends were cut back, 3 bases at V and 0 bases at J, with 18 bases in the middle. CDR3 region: CASSSTVLGVTNTGELFF. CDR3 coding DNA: TGCGCCAGCAGCTCGACTGTACTTGGGGTGACGAACACCGGGGAGCTGTTTTTT. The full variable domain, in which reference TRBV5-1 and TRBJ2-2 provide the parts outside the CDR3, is KAGVTQTPRYLIKTRGQQVTLSCSPISGHRSVSWYQQTPGQGLQFLFEYFSETQRNKGNFPGRFSGRQFSNSRSEMNVSTLELGDSALYLCASSSTVLGVTNTGELFFGEGSRLTVL.

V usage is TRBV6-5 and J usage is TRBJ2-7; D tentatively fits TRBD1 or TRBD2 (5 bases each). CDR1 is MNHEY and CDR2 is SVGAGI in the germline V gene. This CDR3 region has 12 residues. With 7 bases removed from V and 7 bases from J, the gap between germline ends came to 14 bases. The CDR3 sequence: CASKRGGGEQYV. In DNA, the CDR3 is TGTGCCAGCAAAAGGGGTGGCGGGGAGCAGTACGTC.

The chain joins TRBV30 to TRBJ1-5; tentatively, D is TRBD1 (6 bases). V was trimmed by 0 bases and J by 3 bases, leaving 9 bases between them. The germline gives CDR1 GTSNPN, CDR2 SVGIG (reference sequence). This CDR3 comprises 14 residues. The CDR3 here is CAWSVRDNNQPQHF. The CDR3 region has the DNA TGTGCCTGGAGTGTTCGGGACAACAATCAGCCCCAGCATTTT.

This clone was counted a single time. The CDR3 sequence is CASSLALALQGPTYGYTF. For the CDR3, the DNA is TGTGCCAGCAGCTTAGCCCTTGCCTTACAGGGTCCTACCTATGGCTACACCTTC. This chain uses TRBV7-8 with TRBJ1-2, with D possibly being TRBD1 (6 bases). Germline V gene data show CDR1 as SGHVS and CDR2 as FQNEAQ. The V gene lost 0 bases and the J gene lost 4 bases, with 21 bases spanning the gap. The CDR3 loop spans 18 amino acids.

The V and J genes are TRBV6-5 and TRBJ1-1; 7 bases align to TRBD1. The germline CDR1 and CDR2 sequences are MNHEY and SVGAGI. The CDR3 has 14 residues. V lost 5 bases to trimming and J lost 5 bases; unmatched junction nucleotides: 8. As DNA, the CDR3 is TGTGCCAGCAGTCTTCGACAGGGCGGTACTGAAGCTTTCTTT. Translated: CASSLRQGGTEAFF.

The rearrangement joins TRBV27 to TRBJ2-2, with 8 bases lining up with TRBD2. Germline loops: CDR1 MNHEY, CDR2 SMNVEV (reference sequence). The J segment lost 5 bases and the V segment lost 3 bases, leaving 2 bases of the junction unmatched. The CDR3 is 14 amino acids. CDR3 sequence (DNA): TGTGCCAGCAGTTTCAGCGGGAGAACCGGGGAGCTGTTTTTT. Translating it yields CASSFSGRTGELFF.

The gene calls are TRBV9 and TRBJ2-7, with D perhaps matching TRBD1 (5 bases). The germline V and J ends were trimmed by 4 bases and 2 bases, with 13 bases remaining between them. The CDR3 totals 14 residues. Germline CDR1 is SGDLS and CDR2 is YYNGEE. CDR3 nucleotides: TGTGCCAGCAGCCCCCGCACAGGTGCCTACGAGCAGTACTTC. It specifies CASSPRTGAYEQYF.

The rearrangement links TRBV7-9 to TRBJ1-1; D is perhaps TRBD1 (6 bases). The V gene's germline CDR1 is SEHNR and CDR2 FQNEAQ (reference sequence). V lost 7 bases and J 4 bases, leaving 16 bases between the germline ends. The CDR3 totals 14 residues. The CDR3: CASISSGEFTEAFF. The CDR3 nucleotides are TGTGCCAGCATCAGTTCAGGGGAATTCACTGAAGCTTTCTTT.

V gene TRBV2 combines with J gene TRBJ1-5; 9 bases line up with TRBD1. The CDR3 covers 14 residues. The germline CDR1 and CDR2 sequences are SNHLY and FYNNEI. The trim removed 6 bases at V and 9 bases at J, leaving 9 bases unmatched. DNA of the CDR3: TGTGCCAGCAGCGGGACAGGGTTTGAATGGCCCCAGCATTTT. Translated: CASSGTGFEWPQHF.

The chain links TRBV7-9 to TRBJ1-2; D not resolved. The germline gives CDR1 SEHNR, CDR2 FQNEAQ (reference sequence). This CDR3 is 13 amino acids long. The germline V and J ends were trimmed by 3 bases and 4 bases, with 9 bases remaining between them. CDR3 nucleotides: TGTGCCAGCAGCTTCGAGGCCACCTATGGCTACACCTTC. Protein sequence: CASSFEATYGYTF.

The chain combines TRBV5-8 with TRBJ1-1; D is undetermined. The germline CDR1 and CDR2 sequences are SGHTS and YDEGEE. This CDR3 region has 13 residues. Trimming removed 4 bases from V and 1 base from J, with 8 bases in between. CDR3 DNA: TGTGCCAGCAGCGGTTTCGGGAACACTGAAGCTTTCTTT. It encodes CASSGFGNTEAFF.

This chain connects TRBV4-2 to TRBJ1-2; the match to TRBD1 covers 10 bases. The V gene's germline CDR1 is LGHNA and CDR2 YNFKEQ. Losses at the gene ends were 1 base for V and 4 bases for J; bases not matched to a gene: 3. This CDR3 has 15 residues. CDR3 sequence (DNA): TGTGCCAGCAGCCAAGGACAGGGGGCGCCCTATGGCTACACCTTC. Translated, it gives CASSQGQGAPYGYTF.

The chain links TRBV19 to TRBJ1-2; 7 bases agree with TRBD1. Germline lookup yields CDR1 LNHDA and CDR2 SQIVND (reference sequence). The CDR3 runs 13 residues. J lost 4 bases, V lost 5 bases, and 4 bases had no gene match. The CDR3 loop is CASSSDRAYGYTF. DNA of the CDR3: TGTGCCAGTAGTTCCGACAGGGCCTATGGCTACACCTTC.

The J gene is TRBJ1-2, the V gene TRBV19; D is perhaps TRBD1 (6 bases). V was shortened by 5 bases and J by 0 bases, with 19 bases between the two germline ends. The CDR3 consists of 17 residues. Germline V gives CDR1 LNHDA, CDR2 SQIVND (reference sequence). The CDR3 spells CASSLTPATGTNYGYTF. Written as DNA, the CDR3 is TGTGCCAGTAGTCTGACGCCAGCGACAGGAACTAACTATGGCTACACCTTC.

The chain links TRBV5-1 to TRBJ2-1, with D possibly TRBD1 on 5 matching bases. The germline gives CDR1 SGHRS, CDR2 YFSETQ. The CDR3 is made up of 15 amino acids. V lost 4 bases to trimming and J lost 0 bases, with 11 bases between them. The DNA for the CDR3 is TGCGCCAGCAGCCTCGACAGCAGCTCCTACAATGAGCAGTTCTTC. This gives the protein CASSLDSSSYNEQFF.

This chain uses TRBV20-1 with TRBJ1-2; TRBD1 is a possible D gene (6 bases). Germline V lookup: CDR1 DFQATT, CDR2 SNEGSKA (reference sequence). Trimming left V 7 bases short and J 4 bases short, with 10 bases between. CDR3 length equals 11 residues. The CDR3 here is CSDRVFYGYTF. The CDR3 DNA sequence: TGCAGTGACAGGGTATTCTATGGCTACACCTTC.

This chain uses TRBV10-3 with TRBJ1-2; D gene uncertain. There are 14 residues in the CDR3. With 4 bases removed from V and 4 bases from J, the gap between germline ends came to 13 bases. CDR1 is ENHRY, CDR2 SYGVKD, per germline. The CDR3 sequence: CAISGVGGSYGYTF. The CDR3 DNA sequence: TGTGCCATCAGTGGTGTGGGTGGGAGCTATGGCTACACCTTC.

The CDR3 loop reads CASSLIGQGVYQETQYF. CDR3 sequence (DNA): TGTGCCAGCAGTCTTATAGGACAGGGCGTATATCAGGAGACCCAGTACTTC. J is TRBJ2-5 and V is TRBV28; 8 bases match TRBD1. V trimming: 5 bases; J trimming: 5 bases; junction bases outside the gene matches: 16. Germline loops: CDR1 MDHEN, CDR2 SYDVKM. The CDR3 runs to 17 residues. Complete variable domain (other parts from reference TRBV28 and TRBJ2-5): DVKVTQSSRYLVKRTGEKVFLECVQDMDHENMFWYRQDPGLGLRLIYFSYDVKMKEKGDIPEGYSVSREKKERFSLILESASTNQTSMYLCASSLIGQGVYQETQYFGPGTRLLVL.

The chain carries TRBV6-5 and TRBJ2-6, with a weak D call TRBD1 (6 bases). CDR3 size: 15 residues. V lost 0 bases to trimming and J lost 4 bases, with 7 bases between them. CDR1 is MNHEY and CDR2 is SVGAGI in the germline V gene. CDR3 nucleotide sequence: TGTGCCAGCAGTTACTCGGGGGCCGGGGCCAACGTCCTGACTTTC. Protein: CASSYSGAGANVLTF.

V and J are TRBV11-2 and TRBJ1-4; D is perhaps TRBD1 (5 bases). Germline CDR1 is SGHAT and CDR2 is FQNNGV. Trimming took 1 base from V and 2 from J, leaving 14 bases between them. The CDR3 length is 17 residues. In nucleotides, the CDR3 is TGTGCCAGCAGCTTAGGGCCCTACAGGAGTACTAATGAAAAACTGTTTTTT. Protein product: CASSLGPYRSTNEKLFF.

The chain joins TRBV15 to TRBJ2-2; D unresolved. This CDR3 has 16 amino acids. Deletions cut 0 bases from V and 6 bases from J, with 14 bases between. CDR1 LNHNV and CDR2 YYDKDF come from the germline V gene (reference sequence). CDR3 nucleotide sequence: TGTGCCACCAGCAGAGATCTGGGGTTCGCAGCCGGGGAGCTGTTTTTT. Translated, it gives CATSRDLGFAAGELFF.

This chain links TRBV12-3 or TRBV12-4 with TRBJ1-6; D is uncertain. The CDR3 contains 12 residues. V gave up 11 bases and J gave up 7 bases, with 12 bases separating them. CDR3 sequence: CAGRLGNSPLHF. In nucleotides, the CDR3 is TGTGCCGGACGGTTGGGAAATTCACCCCTCCACTTT.

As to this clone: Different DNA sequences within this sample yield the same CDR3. CDR3 region: CASSLRTSTGELFF. Written as DNA, the CDR3 is TGCGCCAGCAGCTTGCGGACTAGCACGGGGGAGCTGTTTTTT. The chain recombines TRBV5-1 with TRBJ2-2; 8 bases are a match to TRBD2. The CDR3 extends over 14 amino acids. V shed 1 base, J shed 8 bases, and the junction held 4 bases outside the gene matches. Germline values: CDR1 SGHRS, CDR2 YFSETQ. The variable domain in full, with the rest retrieved from reference TRBV5-1 and TRBJ2-2, is KAGVTQTPRYLIKTRGQQVTLSCSPISGHRSVSWYQQTPGQGLQFLFEYFSETQRNKGNFPGRFSGRQFSNSRSEMNVSTLELGDSALYLCASSLRTSTGELFFGEGSRLTVL.

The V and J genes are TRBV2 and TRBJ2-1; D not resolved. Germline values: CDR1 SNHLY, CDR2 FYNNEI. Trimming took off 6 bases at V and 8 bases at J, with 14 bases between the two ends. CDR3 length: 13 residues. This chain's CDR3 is CASRDGAGHEQFF. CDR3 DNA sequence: TGTGCCAGCAGAGACGGAGCCGGGCATGAGCAGTTCTTC.

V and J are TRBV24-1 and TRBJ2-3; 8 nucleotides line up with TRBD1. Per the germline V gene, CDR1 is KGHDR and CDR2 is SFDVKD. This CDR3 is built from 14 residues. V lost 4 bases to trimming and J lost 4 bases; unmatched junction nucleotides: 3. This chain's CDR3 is CATSDPGQADTQYF. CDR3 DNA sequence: TGTGCCACCAGTGACCCGGGACAGGCAGATACGCAGTATTTT.

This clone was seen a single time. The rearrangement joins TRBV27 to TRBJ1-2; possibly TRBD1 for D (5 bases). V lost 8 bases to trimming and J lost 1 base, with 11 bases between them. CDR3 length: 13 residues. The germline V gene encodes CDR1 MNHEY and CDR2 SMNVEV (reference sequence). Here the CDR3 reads CASAVQGNYGYTF. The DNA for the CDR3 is TGTGCCAGCGCGGTGCAGGGTAACTATGGCTACACCTTC.

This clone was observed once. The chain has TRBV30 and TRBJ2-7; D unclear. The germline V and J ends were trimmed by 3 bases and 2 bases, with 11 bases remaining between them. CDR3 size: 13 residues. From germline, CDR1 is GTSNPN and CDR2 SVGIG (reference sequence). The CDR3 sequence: CAWSRGNPYEQYF. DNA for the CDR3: TGTGCCTGGAGCCGAGGTAACCCCTACGAGCAGTACTTC.

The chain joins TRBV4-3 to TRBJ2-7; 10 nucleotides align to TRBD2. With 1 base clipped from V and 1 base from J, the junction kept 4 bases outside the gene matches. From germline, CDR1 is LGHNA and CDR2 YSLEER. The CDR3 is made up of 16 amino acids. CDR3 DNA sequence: TGCGCCAGCAGCCAAGCTTTACTAGCGGGGTCCTACGAGCAGTACTTC. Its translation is CASSQALLAGSYEQYF.

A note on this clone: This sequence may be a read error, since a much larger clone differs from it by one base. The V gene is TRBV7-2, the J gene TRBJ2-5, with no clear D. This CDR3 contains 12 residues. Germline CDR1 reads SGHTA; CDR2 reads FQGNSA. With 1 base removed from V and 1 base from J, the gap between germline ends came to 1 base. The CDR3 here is CASSLVQETQYF. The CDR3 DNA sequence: TGTGCCAGCAGCTTAGTCCAAGAGACCCAGTACTTC.